Sequencing of this T cell receptor beta chain was carried out in a study of blood T cells in healthy people across ages. Trimming at V came to 2 bases and at J to 3 bases, leaving 5 bases not matched to a gene. The germline CDR1 and CDR2 sequences are SQVTM and ANQGSEA. This CDR3 has 15 residues. The second PCR ran about 6 to 12 cycles with a sample-barcoded 5' primer and J-beta primers. TCRdb reprocessed the 5' RACE reads via MiXCR and lists one record per CDR3 protein. Among hundreds of thousands of distinct CDR3 sequences, 55% to 70% were seen once, and the ten largest hold around 20%. V and J are TRBV29-1 and TRBJ2-3, with TRBD2 matching 10 bases. This sequence originates from a man younger than 40 in good health. Material for sequencing was blood. The CDR3 sequence is CSVELAGDETDTQYF. The CDR3 DNA reads TGCAGCGTTGAACTAGCGGGAGATGAAACAGATACGCAGTATTTT.